The clone carrying this T cell receptor (beta chain) has only a few counts. Its cognate antigen is unknown. The entry originates in a study of immune evolution from preneoplasia to lung adenocarcinoma. The study, taken as a whole, reports: Normal lung had highest clonality; later lesions appeared denser, more diverse.

TCRdb keeps only in-frame clones here, not all; method: immunoSEQ multiplex PCR. Of about 11,000 clones detected, over 70% appear once; the ten largest clones hold around 3.9%. The CDR3 covers 14 residues. The germline V gene encodes CDR1 SGHDT and CDR2 YYEEEE. Trimming pared 0 bases from V and 2 bases from J, leaving 6 bases between. The sample was FFPE minimally invasive lung adenocarcinoma tissue. The chain carries TRBV5-6 and TRBJ1-3, with no clear D. The receptor was isolated from a person in their sixties or seventies with lung adenocarcinoma. DNA for the CDR3: TGTGCCAGCAGCTTGGTAGGGACTGGAAACACCATATATTTT. Amino acids: CASSLVGTGNTIYF.